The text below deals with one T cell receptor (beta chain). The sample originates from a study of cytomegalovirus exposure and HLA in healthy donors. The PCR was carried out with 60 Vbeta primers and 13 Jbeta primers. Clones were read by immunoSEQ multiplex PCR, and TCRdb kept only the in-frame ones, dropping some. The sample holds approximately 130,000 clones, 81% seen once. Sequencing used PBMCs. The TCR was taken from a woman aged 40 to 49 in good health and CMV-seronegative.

CDR3 sequence: CASSLALMNTEAFF. The CDR3 region has the DNA TGTGCCAGCAGCTTAGCACTCATGAACACTGAAGCTTTCTTT. V and J are TRBV11-2 and TRBJ1-1; D gene unclear. This CDR3 region has 14 residues. V lost 1 base and J 0 bases, leaving 6 bases between the germline ends. CDR1 and CDR2 from the germline V gene are SGHAT and FQNNGV.